The present TCR beta chain was sequenced within a study of blood T cell repertoires in COVID-19. There are a few counts of this clone. Produced via immunoSEQ multiplex PCR; TCRdb's table is partial and in-frame only. The profile shows some 170,000 clones, around 80% of them singletons. The CDR3 has 12 amino acids. V lost 7 bases, J lost 4 bases, and 8 bases lay in between. Germline CDR1 is LNHDA and CDR2 is SQIVND (reference sequence). This chain joins TRBV19 and TRBJ1-5; D is unclear. Sequencing used peripheral blood. The clonotype comes from a woman over 75 with acute or convalescent COVID-19. The CDR3 DNA sequence: TGTGCCAGTAAAAGAGCTAATCAGCCCCAGCATTTT. Translated, it gives CASKRANQPQHF.